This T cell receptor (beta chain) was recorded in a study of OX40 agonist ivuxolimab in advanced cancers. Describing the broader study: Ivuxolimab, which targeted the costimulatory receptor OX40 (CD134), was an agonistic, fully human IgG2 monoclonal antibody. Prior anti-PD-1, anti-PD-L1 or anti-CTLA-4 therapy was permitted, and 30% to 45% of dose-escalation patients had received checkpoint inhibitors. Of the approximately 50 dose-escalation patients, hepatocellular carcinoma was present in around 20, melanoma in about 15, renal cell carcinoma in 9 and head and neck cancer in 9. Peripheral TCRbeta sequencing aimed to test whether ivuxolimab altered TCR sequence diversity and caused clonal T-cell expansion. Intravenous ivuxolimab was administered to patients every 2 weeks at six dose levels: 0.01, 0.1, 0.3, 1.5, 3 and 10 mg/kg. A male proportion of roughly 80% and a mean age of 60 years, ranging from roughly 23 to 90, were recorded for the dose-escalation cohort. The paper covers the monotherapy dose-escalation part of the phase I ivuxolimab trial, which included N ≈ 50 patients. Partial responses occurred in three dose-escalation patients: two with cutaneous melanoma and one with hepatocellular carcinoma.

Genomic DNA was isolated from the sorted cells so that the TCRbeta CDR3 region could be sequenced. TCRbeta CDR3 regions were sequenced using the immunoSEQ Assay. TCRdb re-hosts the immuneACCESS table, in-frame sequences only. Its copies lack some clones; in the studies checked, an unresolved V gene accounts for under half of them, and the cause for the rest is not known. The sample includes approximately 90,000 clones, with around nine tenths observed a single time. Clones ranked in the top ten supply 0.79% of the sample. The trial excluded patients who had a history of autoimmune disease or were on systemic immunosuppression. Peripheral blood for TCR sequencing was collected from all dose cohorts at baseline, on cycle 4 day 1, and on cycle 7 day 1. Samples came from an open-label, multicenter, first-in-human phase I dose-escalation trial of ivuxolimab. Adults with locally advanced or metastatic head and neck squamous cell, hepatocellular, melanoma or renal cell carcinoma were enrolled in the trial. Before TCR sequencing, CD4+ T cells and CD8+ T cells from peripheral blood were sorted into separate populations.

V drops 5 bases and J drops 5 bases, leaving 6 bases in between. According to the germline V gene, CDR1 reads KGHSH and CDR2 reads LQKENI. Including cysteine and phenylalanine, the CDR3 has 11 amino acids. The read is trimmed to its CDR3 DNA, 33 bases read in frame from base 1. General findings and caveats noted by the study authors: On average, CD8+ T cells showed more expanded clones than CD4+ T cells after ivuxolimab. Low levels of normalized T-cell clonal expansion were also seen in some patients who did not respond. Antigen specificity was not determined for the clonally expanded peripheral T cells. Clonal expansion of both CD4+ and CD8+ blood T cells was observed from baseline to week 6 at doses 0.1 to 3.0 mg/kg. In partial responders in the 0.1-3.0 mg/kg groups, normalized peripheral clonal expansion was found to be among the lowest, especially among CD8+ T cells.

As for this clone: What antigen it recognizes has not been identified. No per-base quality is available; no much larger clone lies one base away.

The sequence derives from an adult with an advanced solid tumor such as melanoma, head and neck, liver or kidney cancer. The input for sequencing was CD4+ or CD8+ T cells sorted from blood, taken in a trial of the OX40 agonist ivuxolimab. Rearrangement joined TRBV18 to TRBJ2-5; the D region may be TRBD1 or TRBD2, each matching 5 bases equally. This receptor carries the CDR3 CASSEGETQYF. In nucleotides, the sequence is TGTGCCAGCTCAGAGGGGGAGACCCAGTACTTC.